The sequence of this TCR beta chain was determined in a study of molecular identifiers for immune sequencing clone quantification. The sample holds many counts of this clonotype. Trimming removed 3 bases from V and 11 bases from J; junction bases left unmatched: 3. The CDR3 is 11 residues long. Germline V lookup: CDR1 SEHNR, CDR2 FQNEAQ (reference sequence). TCRdb recomputed calls from the PCR reads with MiXCR, one row per CDR3 protein. The table has more than 550,000 distinct CDR3 sequences, about 25% seen once; the top ten hold 0.78%. The gene calls are TRBV7-9 and TRBJ1-1; 7 bases map to TRBD1. Sequencing used naive CD8+ T cells from blood, with Jurkat cell RNA spiked in. Regarding subset: FACS-sorted CD8+CD4-CCR7+CD45RA+ naive T cells. This clonotype was sampled from a human donor in good health. Some libraries in this study had Jurkat cell RNA spiked in. CDR3 sequence: CASSFQGEAFF. CDR3 sequence (DNA): TGTGCCAGCAGCTTCCAGGGGGAGGCTTTCTTT.